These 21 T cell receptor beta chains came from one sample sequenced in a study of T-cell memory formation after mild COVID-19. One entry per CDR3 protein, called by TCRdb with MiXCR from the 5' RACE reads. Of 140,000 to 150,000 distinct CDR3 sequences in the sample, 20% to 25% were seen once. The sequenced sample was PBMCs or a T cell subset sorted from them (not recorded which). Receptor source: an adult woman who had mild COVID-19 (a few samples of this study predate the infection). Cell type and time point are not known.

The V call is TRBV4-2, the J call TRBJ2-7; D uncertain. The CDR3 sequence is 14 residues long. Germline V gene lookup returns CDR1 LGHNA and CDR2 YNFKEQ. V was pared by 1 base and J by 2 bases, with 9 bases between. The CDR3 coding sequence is TGTGCCAGCAGCCAAGGGTCAAGAGCCTACGAGCAGTACTTC. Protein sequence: CASSQGSRAYEQYF.

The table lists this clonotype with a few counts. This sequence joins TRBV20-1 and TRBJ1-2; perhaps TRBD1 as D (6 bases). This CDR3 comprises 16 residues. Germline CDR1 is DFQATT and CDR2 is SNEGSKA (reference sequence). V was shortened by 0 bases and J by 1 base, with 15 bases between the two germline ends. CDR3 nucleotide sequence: TGCAGTGCTAGAGATCGACAGGCAGAGGTTAACTATGGCTACACCTTC. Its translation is CSARDRQAEVNYGYTF.

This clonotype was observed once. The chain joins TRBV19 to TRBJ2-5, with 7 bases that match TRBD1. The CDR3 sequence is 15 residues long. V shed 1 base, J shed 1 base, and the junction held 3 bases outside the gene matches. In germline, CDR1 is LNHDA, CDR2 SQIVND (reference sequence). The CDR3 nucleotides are TGTGCCAGTAGTATAGTCCCAGGGGGCCAAGAGACCCAGTACTTC. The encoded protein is CASSIVPGGQETQYF.

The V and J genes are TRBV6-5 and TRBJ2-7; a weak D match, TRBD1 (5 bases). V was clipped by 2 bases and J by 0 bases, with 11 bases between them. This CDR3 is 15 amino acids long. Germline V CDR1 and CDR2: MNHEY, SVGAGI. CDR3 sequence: CASSYGTGISYEQYF. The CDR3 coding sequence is TGTGCCAGCAGTTACGGAACAGGTATCTCCTACGAGCAGTACTTC.

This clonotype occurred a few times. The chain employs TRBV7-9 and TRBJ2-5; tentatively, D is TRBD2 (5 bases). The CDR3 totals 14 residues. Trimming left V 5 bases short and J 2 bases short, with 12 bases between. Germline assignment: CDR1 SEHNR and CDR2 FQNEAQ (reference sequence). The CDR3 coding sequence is TGTGCCAGCAGCCATCCTAGCTGGCAAGAGACCCAGTACTTC. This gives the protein CASSHPSWQETQYF.

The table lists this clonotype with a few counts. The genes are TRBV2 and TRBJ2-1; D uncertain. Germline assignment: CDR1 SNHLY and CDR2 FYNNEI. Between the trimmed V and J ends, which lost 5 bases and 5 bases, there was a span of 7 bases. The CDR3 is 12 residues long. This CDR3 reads CASSWYDNEQFF. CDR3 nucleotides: TGTGCCAGCAGTTGGTATGACAATGAGCAGTTCTTC.

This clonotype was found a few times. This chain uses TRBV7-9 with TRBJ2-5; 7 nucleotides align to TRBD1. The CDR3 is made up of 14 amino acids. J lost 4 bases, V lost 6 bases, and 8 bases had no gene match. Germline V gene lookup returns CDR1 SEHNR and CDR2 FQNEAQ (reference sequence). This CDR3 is CASSSTGLRETQYF. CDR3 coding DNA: TGTGCCAGCAGTTCGACAGGGTTACGAGAGACCCAGTACTTC.

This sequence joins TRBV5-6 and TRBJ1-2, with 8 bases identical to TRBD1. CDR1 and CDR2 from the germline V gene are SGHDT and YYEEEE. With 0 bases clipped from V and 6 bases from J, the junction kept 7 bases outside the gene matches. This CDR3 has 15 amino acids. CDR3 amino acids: CASSLEFRGLNGYTF. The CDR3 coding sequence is TGTGCCAGCAGCTTGGAATTCAGGGGGCTTAATGGCTACACCTTC. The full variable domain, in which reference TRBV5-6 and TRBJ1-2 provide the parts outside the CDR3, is DAGVTQSPTHLIKTRGQQVTLRCSPKSGHDTVSWYQQALGQGPQFIFQYYEEEERQRGNFPDRFSGHQFPNYSSELNVNALLLGDSALYLCASSLEFRGLNGYTFGSGTRLTVV.

CDR3 residues: CASSVGGDPTDTQYF. The CDR3 nucleotides read TGTGCCAGCAGCGTCGGGGGGGACCCCACAGATACGCAGTATTTT. V usage is TRBV9 and J usage is TRBJ2-3; 8 bases are shared with TRBD2. This CDR3 comprises 15 residues. V gave up 2 bases and J gave up 2 bases; unmatched junction bases: 4. From germline, CDR1 is SGDLS and CDR2 YYNGEE.

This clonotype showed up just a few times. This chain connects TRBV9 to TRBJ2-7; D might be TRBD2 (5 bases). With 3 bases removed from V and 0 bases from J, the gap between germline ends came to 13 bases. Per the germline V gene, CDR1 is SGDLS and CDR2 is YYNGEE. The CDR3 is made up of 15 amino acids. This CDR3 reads CASSGGLPGSYEQYF. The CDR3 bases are TGTGCCAGCAGCGGTGGACTCCCAGGCTCCTACGAGCAGTACTTC.

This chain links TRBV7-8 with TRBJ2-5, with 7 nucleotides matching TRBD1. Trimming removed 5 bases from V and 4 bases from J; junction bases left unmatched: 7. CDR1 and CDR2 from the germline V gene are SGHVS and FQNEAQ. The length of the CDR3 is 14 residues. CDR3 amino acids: CASSRGGLGETQYF. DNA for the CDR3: TGTGCCAGCAGCAGAGGGGGCCTGGGAGAGACCCAGTACTTC.

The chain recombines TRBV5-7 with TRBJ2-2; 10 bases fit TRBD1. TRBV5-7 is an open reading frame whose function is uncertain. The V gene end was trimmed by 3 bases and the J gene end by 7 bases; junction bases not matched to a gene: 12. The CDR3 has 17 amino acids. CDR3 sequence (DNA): TGTGCCAGCAGCTCCCAGACAGGGGGCGCAAGGTACGGGGAGCTGTTTTTT. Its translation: CASSSQTGGARYGELFF.

CDR3 in DNA: TGCAGTGCTAGGGGAGGGGCGTGGAATGAGCAGTTCTTC. Translation gives CSARGGAWNEQFF. The chain recombines TRBV20-1 with TRBJ2-1, with TRBD2 identical over 7 bases. V lost 3 bases, J lost 7 bases, and 6 bases stayed unmatched. The CDR3 totals 13 residues. Germline V lookup: CDR1 DFQATT, CDR2 SNEGSKA (reference sequence).

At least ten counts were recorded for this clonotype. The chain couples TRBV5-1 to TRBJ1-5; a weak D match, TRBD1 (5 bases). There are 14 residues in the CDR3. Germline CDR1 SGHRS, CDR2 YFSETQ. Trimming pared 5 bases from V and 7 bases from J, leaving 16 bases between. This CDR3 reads CASRSGPWGQPQHF. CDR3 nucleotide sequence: TGCGCCAGCAGATCGGGGCCGTGGGGACAGCCCCAGCATTTT. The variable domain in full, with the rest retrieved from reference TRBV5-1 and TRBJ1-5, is KAGVTQTPRYLIKTRGQQVTLSCSPISGHRSVSWYQQTPGQGLQFLFEYFSETQRNKGNFPGRFSGRQFSNSRSEMNVSTLELGDSALYLCASRSGPWGQPQHFGDGTRLSIL.

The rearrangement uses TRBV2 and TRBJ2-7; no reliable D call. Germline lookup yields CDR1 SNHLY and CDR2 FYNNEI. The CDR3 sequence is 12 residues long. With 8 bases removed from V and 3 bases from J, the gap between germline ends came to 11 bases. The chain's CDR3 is CASHDLSYEQYF. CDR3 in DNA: TGTGCCAGCCACGACCTGAGCTACGAGCAGTACTTC. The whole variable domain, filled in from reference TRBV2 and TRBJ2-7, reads EPEVTQTPSHQVTQMGQEVILRCVPISNHLYFYWYRQILGQKVEFLVSFYNNEISEKSEIFDDQFSVERPDGSNFTLKIRSTKLEDSAMYFCASHDLSYEQYFGPGTRLTVT.

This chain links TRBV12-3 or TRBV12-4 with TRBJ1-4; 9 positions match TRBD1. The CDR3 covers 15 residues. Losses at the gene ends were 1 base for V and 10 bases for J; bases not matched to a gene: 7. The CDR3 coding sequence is TGTGCCAGCAGTTTAGGGTTGGGACAGGGAAGAAAACTGTTTTTT. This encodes CASSLGLGQGRKLFF.

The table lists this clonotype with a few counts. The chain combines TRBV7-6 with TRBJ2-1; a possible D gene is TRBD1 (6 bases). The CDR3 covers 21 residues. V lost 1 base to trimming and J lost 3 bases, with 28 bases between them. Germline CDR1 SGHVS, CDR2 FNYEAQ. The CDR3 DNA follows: TGTGCCAGCAGCTTAGGGTGGTTTGCAGGGGCCCCTCTTGCAGGCTACAATGAGCAGTTCTTC. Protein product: CASSLGWFAGAPLAGYNEQFF.

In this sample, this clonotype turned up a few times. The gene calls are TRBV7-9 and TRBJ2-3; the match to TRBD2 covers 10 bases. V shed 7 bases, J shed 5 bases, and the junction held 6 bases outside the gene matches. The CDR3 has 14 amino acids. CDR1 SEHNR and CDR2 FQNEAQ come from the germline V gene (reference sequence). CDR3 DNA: TGTGCCAGCATGCTAGCGGGAGAGATAGATACGCAGTATTTT. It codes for CASMLAGEIDTQYF.

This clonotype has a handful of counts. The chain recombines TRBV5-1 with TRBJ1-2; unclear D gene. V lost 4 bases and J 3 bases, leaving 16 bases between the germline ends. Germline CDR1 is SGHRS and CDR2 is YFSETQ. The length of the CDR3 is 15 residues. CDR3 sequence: CASSLWTGGYYGYTF. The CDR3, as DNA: TGCGCCAGCAGCCTTTGGACGGGAGGTTACTATGGCTACACCTTC. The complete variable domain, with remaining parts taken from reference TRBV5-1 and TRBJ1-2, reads KAGVTQTPRYLIKTRGQQVTLSCSPISGHRSVSWYQQTPGQGLQFLFEYFSETQRNKGNFPGRFSGRQFSNSRSEMNVSTLELGDSALYLCASSLWTGGYYGYTFGSGTRLTVV.

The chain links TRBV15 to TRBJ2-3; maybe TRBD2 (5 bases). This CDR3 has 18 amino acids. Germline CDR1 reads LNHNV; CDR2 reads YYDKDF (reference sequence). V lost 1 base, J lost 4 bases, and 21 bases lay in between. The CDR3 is CATSRVGAARAMADTQYF. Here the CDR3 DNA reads TGTGCCACCAGCAGAGTCGGAGCGGCGAGGGCCATGGCAGATACGCAGTATTTT. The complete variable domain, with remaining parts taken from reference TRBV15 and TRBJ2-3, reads DAMVIQNPRYQVTQFGKPVTLSCSQTLNHNVMYWYQQKSSQAPKLLFHYYDKDFNNEADTPDNFQSRRPNTSFCFLDIRSPGLGDTAMYLCATSRVGAARAMADTQYFGPGTRLTVL.

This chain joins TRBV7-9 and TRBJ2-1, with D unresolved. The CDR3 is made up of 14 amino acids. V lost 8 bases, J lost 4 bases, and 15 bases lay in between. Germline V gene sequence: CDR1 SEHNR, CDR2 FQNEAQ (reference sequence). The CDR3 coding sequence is TGTGCCAGCGGGTCGGCCTTCCGTTACAATGAGCAGTTCTTC. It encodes CASGSAFRYNEQFF.